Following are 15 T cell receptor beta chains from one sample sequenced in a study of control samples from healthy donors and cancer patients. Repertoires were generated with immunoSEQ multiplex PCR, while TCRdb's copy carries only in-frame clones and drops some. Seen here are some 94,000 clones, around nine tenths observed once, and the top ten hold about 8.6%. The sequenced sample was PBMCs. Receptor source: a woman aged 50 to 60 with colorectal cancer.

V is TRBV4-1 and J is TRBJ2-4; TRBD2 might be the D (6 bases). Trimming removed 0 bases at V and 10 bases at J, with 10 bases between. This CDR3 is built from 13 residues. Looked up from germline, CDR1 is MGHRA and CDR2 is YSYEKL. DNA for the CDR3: TGCGCCAGCAGCCAAGAGGAGGGTGGGATTCAGTACTTC. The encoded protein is CASSQEEGGIQYF.

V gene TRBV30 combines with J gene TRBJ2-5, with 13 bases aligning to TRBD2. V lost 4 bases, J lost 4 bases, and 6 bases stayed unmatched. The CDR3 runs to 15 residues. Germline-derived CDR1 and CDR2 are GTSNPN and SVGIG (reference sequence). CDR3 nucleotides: TGTGCCTGGACCAGGACTAGCGGGGGTGGAGAGACCCAGTACTTC. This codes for CAWTRTSGGGETQYF.

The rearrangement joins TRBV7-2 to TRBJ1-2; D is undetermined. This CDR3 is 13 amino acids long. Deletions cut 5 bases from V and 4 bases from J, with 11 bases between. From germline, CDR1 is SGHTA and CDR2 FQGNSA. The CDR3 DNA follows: TGTGCCAGCAGCCCCTCGGAGGGCTATGGCTACACCTTC. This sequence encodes CASSPSEGYGYTF.

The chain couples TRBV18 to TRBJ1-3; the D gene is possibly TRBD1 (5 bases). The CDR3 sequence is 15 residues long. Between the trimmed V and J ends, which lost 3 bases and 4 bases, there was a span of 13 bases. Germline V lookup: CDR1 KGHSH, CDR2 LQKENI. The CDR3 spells CASSPEGLYGNTIYF. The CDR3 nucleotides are TGTGCCAGCTCACCGGAGGGGTTGTACGGAAACACCATATATTTT.

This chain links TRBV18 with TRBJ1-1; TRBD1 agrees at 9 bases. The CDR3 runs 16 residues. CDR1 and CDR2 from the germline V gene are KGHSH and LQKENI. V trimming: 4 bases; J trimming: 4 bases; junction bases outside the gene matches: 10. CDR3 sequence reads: CASSLQEQGALTEAFF. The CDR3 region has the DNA TGTGCCAGCTCACTGCAGGAACAGGGGGCGCTCACTGAAGCTTTCTTT.

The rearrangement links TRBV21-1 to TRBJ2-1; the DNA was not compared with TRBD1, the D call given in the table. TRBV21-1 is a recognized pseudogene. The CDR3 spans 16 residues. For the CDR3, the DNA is TGTGCCAGCAGCAAAGCCAGGGGGCGCGTCGACAATGAGCAGTTCTTC. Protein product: CASSKARGRVDNEQFF.

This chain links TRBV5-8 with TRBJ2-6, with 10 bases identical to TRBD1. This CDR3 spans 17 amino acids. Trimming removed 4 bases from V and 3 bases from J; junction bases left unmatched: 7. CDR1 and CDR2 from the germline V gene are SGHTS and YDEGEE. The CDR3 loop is CASSTGTGVRGANVLTF. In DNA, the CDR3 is TGTGCCAGCAGCACCGGGACAGGGGTTCGTGGGGCCAACGTCCTGACTTTC.

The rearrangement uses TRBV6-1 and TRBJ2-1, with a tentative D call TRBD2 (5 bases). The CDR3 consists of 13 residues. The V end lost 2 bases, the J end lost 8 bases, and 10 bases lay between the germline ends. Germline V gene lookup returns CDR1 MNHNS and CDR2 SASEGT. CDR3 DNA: TGTGCCAGCAGTGAACGAGGGTACGATGAGCAGTTCTTC. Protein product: CASSERGYDEQFF.

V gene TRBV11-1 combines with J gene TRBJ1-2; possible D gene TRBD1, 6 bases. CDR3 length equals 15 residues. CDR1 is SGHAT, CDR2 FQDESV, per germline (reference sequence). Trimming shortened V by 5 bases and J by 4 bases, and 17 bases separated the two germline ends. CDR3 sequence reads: CASSQFRGSSYGYTF. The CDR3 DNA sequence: TGTGCCAGCAGCCAGTTCAGGGGTTCGAGCTATGGCTACACCTTC. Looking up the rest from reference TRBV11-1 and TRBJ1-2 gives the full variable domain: EAEVAQSPRYKITEKSQAVAFWCDPISGHATLYWYRQILGQGPELLVQFQDESVVDDSQLPKDRFSAERLKGVDSTLKIQPAELGDSAMYLCASSQFRGSSYGYTFGSGTRLTVV.

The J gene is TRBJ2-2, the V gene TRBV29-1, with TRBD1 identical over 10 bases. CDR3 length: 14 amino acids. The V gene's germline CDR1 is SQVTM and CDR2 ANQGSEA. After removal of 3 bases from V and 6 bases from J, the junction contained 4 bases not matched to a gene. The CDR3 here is CSVEGQGRSGELFF. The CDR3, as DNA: TGCAGCGTTGAGGGACAGGGGAGGTCCGGGGAGCTGTTTTTT.

CDR3 nucleotides: TGTGCCAGCAGCCCTGGATTAATGACACTCACCTACGAGCAGTACGTC. Protein product: CASSPGLMTLTYEQYV. The chain is built from TRBV6-2 or TRBV6-3 and TRBJ2-7; D unresolved. Trimming took off 6 bases at V and 2 bases at J, with 20 bases between the two ends. CDR3 size: 16 residues. Germline values: CDR1 MNHEY, CDR2 SVGEGT.

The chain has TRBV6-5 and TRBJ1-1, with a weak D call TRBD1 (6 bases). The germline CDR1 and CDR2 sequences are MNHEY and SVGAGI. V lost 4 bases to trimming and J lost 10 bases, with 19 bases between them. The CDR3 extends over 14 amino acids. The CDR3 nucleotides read TGTGCCAGCAGTTCGGACAGTATCTCCCGTCTAGCTTTCTTT. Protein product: CASSSDSISRLAFF.

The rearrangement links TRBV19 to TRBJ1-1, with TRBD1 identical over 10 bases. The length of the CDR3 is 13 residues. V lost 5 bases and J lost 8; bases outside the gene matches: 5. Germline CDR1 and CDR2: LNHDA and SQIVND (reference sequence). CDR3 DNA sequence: TGTGCCAGTAGTCTCCAGACAGGGGGCGAAGCTTTCTTT. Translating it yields CASSLQTGGEAFF.

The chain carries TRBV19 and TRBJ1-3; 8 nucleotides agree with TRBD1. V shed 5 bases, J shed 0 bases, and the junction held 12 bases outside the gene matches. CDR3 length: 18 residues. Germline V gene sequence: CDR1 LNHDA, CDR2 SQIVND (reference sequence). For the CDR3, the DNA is TGTGCCAGTAGTCAAGACCCGGGACAGGCCTACTCTGGAAACACCATATATTTT. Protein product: CASSQDPGQAYSGNTIYF.

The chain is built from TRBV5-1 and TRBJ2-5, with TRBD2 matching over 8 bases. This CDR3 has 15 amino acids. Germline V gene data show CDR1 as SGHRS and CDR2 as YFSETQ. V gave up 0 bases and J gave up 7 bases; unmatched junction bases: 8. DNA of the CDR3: TGCGCCAGCAGCTTGGGTAGCGGGGAGTCCGGGACCCAGTACTTC. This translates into CASSLGSGESGTQYF. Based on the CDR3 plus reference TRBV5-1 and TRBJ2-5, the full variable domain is KAGVTQTPRYLIKTRGQQVTLSCSPISGHRSVSWYQQTPGQGLQFLFEYFSETQRNKGNFPGRFSGRQFSNSRSEMNVSTLELGDSALYLCASSLGSGESGTQYFGPGTRLLVL.